This T cell receptor (beta chain) is from a study of cytotoxic CD8 clonotypes in ibrutinib-treated CLL. General study findings and limits: Rising at ibrutinib response, clonality subsequently fell back toward baseline at progression.

In this sample, this clone turned up once. Its matching antigen is unknown. Profiled with immunoSEQ multiplex PCR; TCRdb holds only in-frame clones, not every one. The sample yields 250,000 to 350,000 clones, about 72% seen once. CDR3 size: 14 residues. Germline CDR1 SEHNR, CDR2 FQNEAQ (reference sequence). V was pared by 4 bases and J by 2 bases, with 5 bases of the junction left unmatched. The sequence came from a human donor with chronic lymphocytic leukemia. The V call is TRBV7-9, the J call TRBJ2-7; the match to TRBD1 covers 7 bases. The sample was PBMCs, taken at disease progression, from a patient treated with ibrutinib. CDR3 bases: TGTGCCAGCAGCTCGATCCAGGGGGCCTACGAGCAGTACTTC. This translates into CASSSIQGAYEQYF.